One sample yielded the 23 T cell receptor beta chains listed below, sequenced in a study of early T cells in non-severe SARS-CoV-2 infection. TCRdb itself ran the 5' RACE reads through MiXCR, one entry per CDR3 protein. The sample lists roughly 26,000 distinct CDR3 sequences; about 3.8% were seen once. The sequenced sample was whole blood. Receptors originate from an adult who was a healthcare worker with PCR-confirmed SARS-CoV-2 infection or an uninfected control (not recorded which).

The V call is TRBV30, the J call TRBJ2-7; perhaps TRBD1 as D (6 bases). The CDR3 loop spans 13 amino acids. CDR1 is GTSNPN, CDR2 SVGIG, per germline (reference sequence). Between the trimmed V and J ends, which lost 3 bases and 3 bases, there was a span of 12 bases. The CDR3 sequence is CAWSRDINYEQYF. In nucleotides, the CDR3 is TGTGCCTGGAGCCGGGACATCAACTACGAGCAGTACTTC.

In this sample, this clonotype turned up many times. This rearrangement joins TRBV29-1 to TRBJ2-7, with D maybe TRBD1 (5 bases). The CDR3 has 15 amino acids. Deletions cut 5 bases from V and 3 bases from J, with 20 bases between. Germline loops: CDR1 SQVTM, CDR2 ANQGSEA. CDR3 region: CSVRFDSRIYYEQYF. CDR3 nucleotide sequence: TGCAGCGTTCGATTTGACAGTCGCATTTACTACGAGCAGTACTTC.

The sample holds many counts of this clonotype. The chain is built from TRBV7-2 and TRBJ2-7; TRBD2 matches 12 bases. Per germline, CDR1 SGHTA and CDR2 FQGNSA. V dropped 6 bases and J dropped 1; count of bases not matched to a gene: 4. CDR3 length: 15 amino acids. The CDR3 DNA is TGTGCCAGCAGTCGACTAGCGGGAGTATCCTACGAGCAGTACTTC. Amino acids: CASSRLAGVSYEQYF. The complete variable domain, with remaining parts taken from reference TRBV7-2 and TRBJ2-7, reads GAGVSQSPSNKVTEKGKDVELRCDPISGHTALYWYRQSLGQGLEFLIYFQGNSAPDKSGLPSDRFSAERTGGSVSTLTIQRTQQEDSAVYLCASSRLAGVSYEQYFGPGTRLTVT.

This clonotype was observed a handful of times. This chain uses TRBV29-1 with TRBJ2-1, with 12 bases matching TRBD2. Germline V gene sequence: CDR1 SQVTM, CDR2 ANQGSEA. The CDR3 is 16 residues long. V lost 4 bases to trimming and J lost 15 bases; unmatched junction nucleotides: 19. Here the CDR3 DNA reads TGCAGCGTTGTCCCTAGCGGGGGGGGCCAACTATCGAGCAGGTTCTTC. Protein: CSVVPSGGGQLSSRFF.

This clonotype has a count of ten or more. The V and J genes are TRBV9 and TRBJ1-2, with TRBD1 matching over 8 bases. V shed 3 bases and J 5 bases; nucleotides not matched to a gene: 6. This CDR3 is built from 14 residues. Germline V CDR1 and CDR2: SGDLS, YYNGEE. CDR3 coding DNA: TGTGCCAGCAGCGCCGGACAGGGATCGTATGGCTACACCTTC. Translated, it gives CASSAGQGSYGYTF.

This clonotype was seen at least ten times. The chain combines TRBV7-3 with TRBJ2-2; 9 bases agree with TRBD1. Germline CDR1 is SGHTA and CDR2 is FQGTGA. With 5 bases clipped from V and 2 bases from J, the junction kept 3 bases outside the gene matches. This CDR3 is built from 15 residues. CDR3 loop: CASSTGQGNTGELFF. CDR3 nucleotide sequence: TGTGCCAGCAGCACGGGACAGGGAAACACCGGGGAGCTGTTTTTT.

Ten or more counts support this clonotype. The chain employs TRBV5-1 and TRBJ2-5, with D possibly TRBD2 on 6 matching bases. Trimming removed 0 bases at V and 5 bases at J, with 14 bases between. Germline CDR1 is SGHRS and CDR2 is YFSETQ. The length of the CDR3 is 15 residues. The CDR3 here is CASSLETSTWETQYF. As DNA, the CDR3 is TGCGCCAGCAGCTTGGAAACTAGCACTTGGGAGACCCAGTACTTC.

The V gene is TRBV20-1, the J gene TRBJ2-5; 10 nucleotides line up with TRBD2. The CDR3 runs 15 residues. The junction had 11 bases not matched to a gene; V was cut back by 5 bases and J by 5 bases. From germline, CDR1 is DFQATT and CDR2 SNEGSKA (reference sequence). The CDR3 DNA sequence: TGCAGTGCTCGCAGACTAGCGGGCGCCGCCGAGACCCAGTACTTC. Protein sequence: CSARRLAGAAETQYF.

This clonotype was counted at least ten times. This rearrangement joins TRBV5-6 to TRBJ2-1, with D perhaps matching TRBD1 or TRBD2 (5 bases each). The CDR3 length is 17 residues. V lost 2 bases to trimming and J lost 4 bases, with 19 bases between them. Germline V gene data show CDR1 as SGHDT and CDR2 as YYEEEE. In nucleotides, the CDR3 is TGTGCCAGCAGCTTTCTTCTCCGGGACCCCTTTTACAATGAGCAGTTCTTC. This translates into CASSFLLRDPFYNEQFF.

This clonotype was found many times. The CDR3 here is CASSRETANYGYTF. The DNA of the CDR3 is TGTGCCAGTAGTCGGGAGACAGCTAACTATGGCTACACCTTC. The chain uses TRBV19 and TRBJ1-2; TRBD1 might be the D (5 bases). Germline CDR1 reads LNHDA; CDR2 reads SQIVND (reference sequence). There are 14 residues in the CDR3. The V and J ends lost 5 bases and 0 bases respectively, with 10 bases between them.

This clonotype was found many times. This chain connects TRBV6-2 or TRBV6-3 to TRBJ2-1, with 9 positions matching TRBD2. CDR1 and CDR2 from the germline V gene are MNHEY and SVGEGT. This CDR3 spans 13 amino acids. V shed 11 bases, J shed 7 bases, and the junction held 9 bases outside the gene matches. The CDR3, as DNA: TGTGCCTCGCGGGGGGGGTCGCGAAATGAGCAGTTCTTC. Translated, it gives CASRGGSRNEQFF.

This clonotype appeared many times. The chain is built from TRBV7-2 and TRBJ1-5, with D perhaps TRBD1 (6 bases). Germline values: CDR1 SGHTA, CDR2 FQGNSA. The CDR3 is made up of 13 amino acids. V was pared by 8 bases and J by 5 bases, with 13 bases between. CDR3: CASSTGTYQPQHF. Written as DNA, the CDR3 is TGTGCCAGCTCGACAGGCACATATCAGCCCCAGCATTTT. The full variable domain, with the rest looked up from reference TRBV7-2 and TRBJ1-5, is GAGVSQSPSNKVTEKGKDVELRCDPISGHTALYWYRQSLGQGLEFLIYFQGNSAPDKSGLPSDRFSAERTGGSVSTLTIQRTQQEDSAVYLCASSTGTYQPQHFGDGTRLSIL.

The table lists this clonotype with many counts. The gene calls are TRBV6-5 and TRBJ2-7, with D perhaps assigned TRBD1 or TRBD2 (5 bases each). The V end lost 2 bases, the J end lost 11 bases, and 13 bases lay between the germline ends. Per the germline V gene, CDR1 is MNHEY and CDR2 is SVGAGI. This CDR3 region has 12 residues. In DNA form, the CDR3 reads TGTGCCAGCAGTTACATGGGGGAGCAGGAGTACTTC. Residues: CASSYMGEQEYF.

This clonotype was detected ten times or more. The chain combines TRBV2 with TRBJ2-3, with unresolved D. The V gene's germline CDR1 is SNHLY and CDR2 FYNNEI. This CDR3 contains 13 residues. V lost 7 bases, J lost 3 bases, and 11 bases lay in between. CDR3 in amino acids: CASIKTGTDTQYF. The CDR3 DNA sequence: TGTGCCAGCATTAAGACTGGTACAGATACGCAGTATTTT.

This clonotype was seen ten or more times. The chain is built from TRBV12-3 or TRBV12-4 and TRBJ1-2, with 10 bases identical to TRBD1. V lost 4 bases and J lost 0; bases outside the gene matches: 5. CDR3 length: 16 residues. CDR3 in amino acids: CASSSPGQGSNYGYTF. DNA for the CDR3: TGTGCCAGCAGTTCGCCGGGACAGGGGTCTAACTATGGCTACACCTTC.

By share, this clonotype counts as medium-sized. This chain uses TRBV25-1 with TRBJ1-2; TRBD1 matches at 9 bases. V shed 3 bases, J shed 7 bases, and the junction held 6 bases outside the gene matches. This CDR3 is built from 14 residues. Germline V gene sequence: CDR1 MGHDK, CDR2 SYGVNS. CDR3 DNA sequence: TGTGCCAGCAGTGAGTCAGGGGACAGGGCTGGCTACACCTTC. Amino acid sequence: CASSESGDRAGYTF.

The CDR3 loop is CSAPIAEFQETQYF. CDR3 nucleotide sequence: TGCAGCGCCCCTATAGCGGAGTTCCAAGAGACCCAGTACTTC. The rearrangement joins TRBV29-1 to TRBJ2-5, with D tentatively TRBD2 (6 bases). Trimming stripped 7 bases from V and 1 base from J, with 16 bases between. The germline V gene encodes CDR1 SQVTM and CDR2 ANQGSEA. The CDR3 runs to 14 residues.

The rearrangement joins TRBV12-3 or TRBV12-4 to TRBJ2-3; the match to TRBD2 covers 8 bases. The length of the CDR3 is 16 residues. V shed 3 bases and J 4 bases; nucleotides not matched to a gene: 9. The CDR3 region has the DNA TGTGCCAGCAGTTTTAGGGCGGGAGGACGGGCAGATACGCAGTATTTT. Amino acids: CASSFRAGGRADTQYF.

This clonotype appeared many times. V is TRBV10-3 and J is TRBJ2-7, with 7 positions matching TRBD1. CDR1 and CDR2 (germline): ENHRY, SYGVKD. The length of the CDR3 is 14 residues. V lost 6 bases to trimming and J lost 4 bases; unmatched junction nucleotides: 9. The CDR3 loop reads CAIRSTGNGYEQYF. CDR3 nucleotides: TGTGCCATCAGGTCGACAGGGAATGGTTACGAGCAGTACTTC.

A few counts support this clonotype. The chain recombines TRBV20-1 with TRBJ1-6, with 7 bases that match TRBD1. Germline CDR1 reads DFQATT; CDR2 reads SNEGSKA (reference sequence). The CDR3 extends over 14 amino acids. V lost 6 bases and J lost 4; bases outside the gene matches: 6. The CDR3 region is CSAKPGQYNSPLHF. In DNA form, the CDR3 reads TGCAGTGCGAAACCGGGACAGTATAATTCACCCCTCCACTTT.

Of note for this clonotype: Given a much more abundant clone one base away, this may be a read error. The gene calls are TRBV7-3 and TRBJ1-2; no firm D call. The V gene's germline CDR1 is SGHTA and CDR2 FQGTGA. The CDR3 spans 13 residues. CDR3 sequence reads: CVSAAGGSYGYTF. The CDR3 DNA is TGTGTCAGCGCCGCGGGAGGGTCCTATGGCTACACCTTC.

At least ten counts were recorded for this clonotype. The V and J genes are TRBV4-3 and TRBJ2-3; 13 nucleotides agree with TRBD2. The germline V gene has CDR1 LGHNA and CDR2 YSLEER. The CDR3 extends over 15 amino acids. After removal of 3 bases from V and 3 bases from J, the junction contained 0 bases not matched to a gene. CDR3 nucleotide sequence: TGCGCCAGCAGCCAGGGACTAGCGGGGACAGATACGCAGTATTTT. Its translation is CASSQGLAGTDTQYF.

In this sample, this clonotype turned up many times. The genes are TRBV7-8 and TRBJ2-1, with 10 bases aligning to TRBD2. Germline V gene lookup returns CDR1 SGHVS and CDR2 FQNEAQ. This CDR3 has 17 amino acids. V was pared by 2 bases and J by 9 bases, with 13 bases of the junction left unmatched. The DNA of the CDR3 is TGTGCCAGCAGCTTATTTGTGAGCGGGAGGGCCGGAGGTGAGCAGTTCTTC. This sequence encodes CASSLFVSGRAGGEQFF.